These T cell receptor beta chains were read from a single sample in a study of a mutant IDH1 vaccine in newly diagnosed glioma. No antigens are known for them. Assay used: immunoSEQ multiplex PCR; TCRdb lists only in-frame clones, some missing. The table shows about 58,000 clones, with roughly 79% occurring only once. Sequences were derived from PBMCs, sampled from a glioma patient whose treatment included an IDH1 peptide vaccine. The receptor source for this set is a man between 40 and 49 years old with glioma. The CDR3 runs from the conserved cysteine through the conserved F or W. The order of the fields is clone size, V gene, D gene, J gene, CDR3 DNA, CDR3 protein. The D gene is left open where the match is weak. Not every row has a clone size; where given, it reads once, few, many or a size class.

clone_size: NA; v_call: TRBV5-6; d_call: NA; j_call: TRBJ1-2; cdr3_nt: TGTGCCAGCAGCCTCCCCTACAGCCATGGCTACACCTTC; cdr3_aa: CASSLPYSHGYTF
clone_size: few; v_call: TRBV9; d_call: NA; j_call: TRBJ1-1; cdr3_nt: TGTGCCAGCAGCCCAAGACAGAACACTGAAGCTTTCTTT; cdr3_aa: CASSPRQNTEAFF
clone_size: NA; v_call: TRBV14; d_call: NA; j_call: TRBJ2-5; cdr3_nt: TGTGCCAGCAGCCAATCCGGGGGCGCCAAGACCCAGTACTTC; cdr3_aa: CASSQSGGAKTQYF
clone_size: NA; v_call: TRBV9; d_call: NA; j_call: TRBJ1-4; cdr3_nt: TGTGCCAGCAGCGTCTTCCAGGGCCACTATGAAAAACTGTTTTTT; cdr3_aa: CASSVFQGHYEKLFF
clone_size: NA; v_call: TRBV10-2; d_call: NA; j_call: TRBJ1-6; cdr3_nt: TGCGCCAGCAGTGACCCCCGGGGAAATTCACCCCTCCACTTT; cdr3_aa: CASSDPRGNSPLHF
clone_size: NA; v_call: TRBV18; d_call: NA; j_call: TRBJ1-1; cdr3_nt: TGTGCCAGCTCTCCGGACAGTGAAGCTTTCTTT; cdr3_aa: CASSPDSEAFF
clone_size: NA; v_call: TRBV7-3; d_call: NA; j_call: TRBJ1-3; cdr3_nt: TGTGCCAGCAGCTCACAGGGTGGTGGAAACACCATATATTTT; cdr3_aa: CASSSQGGGNTIYF
clone_size: NA; v_call: TRBV5-1; d_call: TRBD1; j_call: TRBJ1-2; cdr3_nt: TGCGCCAGCAGCTGGAGAGCGACAGGGACGGCGGTGAACTATGGCTACACCTTC; cdr3_aa: CASSWRATGTAVNYGYTF
clone_size: NA; v_call: TRBV27; d_call: TRBD2; j_call: TRBJ2-1; cdr3_nt: TGTGCCAGCAGTTTAAATTGGCGGGAGGGCCGGTCGTCCTACAATGAGCAGTTCTTC; cdr3_aa: CASSLNWREGRSSYNEQFF
clone_size: NA; v_call: TRBV11-2; d_call: NA; j_call: TRBJ2-2; cdr3_nt: TGTGCCAGCACTAAGGACCTTAACACCGGGGAGCTGTTTTTT; cdr3_aa: CASTKDLNTGELFF
clone_size: NA; v_call: TRBV27; d_call: NA; j_call: TRBJ1-5; cdr3_nt: TGTGCCAGTTCCGGGACACCATATAGCAATCAGCCCCAGCATTTT; cdr3_aa: CASSGTPYSNQPQHF
clone_size: NA; v_call: TRBV7-8; d_call: NA; j_call: TRBJ2-5; cdr3_nt: TGTGCCAGCAGCTCCTCAGGGGGGGGCCAAGAGACCCAGTACTTC; cdr3_aa: CASSSSGGGQETQYF
clone_size: NA; v_call: TRBV28; d_call: NA; j_call: TRBJ2-1; cdr3_nt: TGTGCCAGCAGTTTGGGGGGTGAGCAGTTCTTC; cdr3_aa: CASSLGGEQFF
clone_size: NA; v_call: TRBV11-3; d_call: NA; j_call: TRBJ2-1; cdr3_nt: TGTGCCAGCAGCTTAGTTAGGGGAAATGAGCAGTTCTTC; cdr3_aa: CASSLVRGNEQFF
clone_size: NA; v_call: TRBV28; d_call: NA; j_call: TRBJ2-7; cdr3_nt: TGTGCCAGCAGTTCCAGGGGCAGGGGTTCCCAAGACTACGAGCAGTACTTC; cdr3_aa: CASSSRGRGSQDYEQYF
clone_size: NA; v_call: TRBV20-1; d_call: NA; j_call: TRBJ1-1; cdr3_nt: TGCAGCCTACCCCTTAAGCAAGCTTTCTTT; cdr3_aa: CSLPLKQAFF
clone_size: NA; v_call: TRBV19; d_call: NA; j_call: TRBJ2-5; cdr3_nt: TGTGCCAGTAGTATAGCGGGCAACGGAGAGACCCAGTACTTC; cdr3_aa: CASSIAGNGETQYF
clone_size: NA; v_call: TRBV4-1; d_call: NA; j_call: TRBJ1-6; cdr3_nt: TGCGCCAGCAGCCAAGAAGTGAATTCACCCCTCCACTTT; cdr3_aa: CASSQEVNSPLHF
clone_size: NA; v_call: TRBV6-6; d_call: NA; j_call: TRBJ1-5; cdr3_nt: TGTGCCAGCAGTTACGATGGCTATAGCAATCAGCCCCAGCATTTT; cdr3_aa: CASSYDGYSNQPQHF
clone_size: NA; v_call: TRBV19; d_call: TRBD1; j_call: TRBJ2-3; cdr3_nt: TGTGCCAGCAGTCCGACAGGGCGCACAGATACGCAGTATTTT; cdr3_aa: CASSPTGRTDTQYF
clone_size: NA; v_call: TRBV4-2; d_call: NA; j_call: TRBJ1-5; cdr3_nt: TGTGCCAGCAGCCAAGTTCTGCAGGGAGGCGTTCAGCCCCAGCATTTT; cdr3_aa: CASSQVLQGGVQPQHF
clone_size: NA; v_call: TRBV6-5; d_call: NA; j_call: TRBJ1-4; cdr3_nt: TGTGCCACCTCCGACGGGGGCGGAGGCGAAAAACTGTTTTTT; cdr3_aa: CATSDGGGGEKLFF
clone_size: NA; v_call: TRBV6-1; d_call: NA; j_call: TRBJ1-2; cdr3_nt: TGTGCCAGCAGTGAGGGGGGCAGGGACTATGGCTACACCTTC; cdr3_aa: CASSEGGRDYGYTF
clone_size: NA; v_call: TRBV11-1; d_call: TRBD2; j_call: TRBJ2-4; cdr3_nt: TGTGCCAGCAGCCACGGGGGGGCCAAAAACATTCAGTACTTC; cdr3_aa: CASSHGGAKNIQYF
clone_size: NA; v_call: TRBV18; d_call: NA; j_call: TRBJ1-1; cdr3_nt: TGTGCCAGCTCACCACCGGGCGACAGAGGAAGGACTGAAGCTTTCTTT; cdr3_aa: CASSPPGDRGRTEAFF
clone_size: NA; v_call: TRBV25-1; d_call: NA; j_call: TRBJ1-2; cdr3_nt: TGTGCCAGCAGTGAATCCGGATTCCGGGGCTACACCTTC; cdr3_aa: CASSESGFRGYTF
clone_size: NA; v_call: TRBV4-2; d_call: NA; j_call: TRBJ2-6; cdr3_nt: TGTGCCAGCAGCCGGGACGGAGCTTCGGGGGCCAACGTCCTGACTTTC; cdr3_aa: CASSRDGASGANVLTF
clone_size: few; v_call: TRBV18; d_call: TRBD1; j_call: TRBJ1-1; cdr3_nt: TGTGCCAGCTCCCGGAGACAGGGAGACACTGAAGCTTTCTTT; cdr3_aa: CASSRRQGDTEAFF
clone_size: NA; v_call: TRBV7-2; d_call: TRBD1; j_call: TRBJ2-3; cdr3_nt: TGTGCCAGCAGCTTACGGGACAGACGCACAGATACGCAGTATTTT; cdr3_aa: CASSLRDRRTDTQYF
clone_size: NA; v_call: TRBV7-6; d_call: NA; j_call: TRBJ2-2; cdr3_nt: TGTGCCAGCAGCTTACAAACCACCGGGGAGCTGTTTTTT; cdr3_aa: CASSLQTTGELFF
clone_size: NA; v_call: TRBV5-1; d_call: TRBD1; j_call: TRBJ2-2; cdr3_nt: TGCGCCAGCAGCGTTCTAACAGGGGGCGGCGGGGAGCTGTTTTTT; cdr3_aa: CASSVLTGGGGELFF
clone_size: NA; v_call: TRBV7-2; d_call: TRBD2; j_call: TRBJ2-3; cdr3_nt: TGTGCCAGCAGCTCTCTAGCGGGCCGAGGGGATACGCAGTATTTT; cdr3_aa: CASSSLAGRGDTQYF
clone_size: NA; v_call: TRBV4-1; d_call: NA; j_call: TRBJ2-7; cdr3_nt: TGCGCCAGCAGCCAAGATTCGTCGCTGATCTCCTACGAGCAGTACTTC; cdr3_aa: CASSQDSSLISYEQYF
clone_size: NA; v_call: TRBV5-6; d_call: TRBD1; j_call: TRBJ1-6; cdr3_nt: TGTGCCAGCAGGGGGGACTCAGGGGGCCGGTCACCCCTCCACTTT; cdr3_aa: CASRGDSGGRSPLHF
clone_size: NA; v_call: TRBV5-1; d_call: TRBD1; j_call: TRBJ2-3; cdr3_nt: TGCGCCAGCAGTCGTAGGGGGCAGGGCGCAGATACGCAGTATTTT; cdr3_aa: CASSRRGQGADTQYF
clone_size: NA; v_call: TRBV15; d_call: TRBD1; j_call: TRBJ2-1; cdr3_nt: TGTGCCACCAGCCGAAGGGGGCCCAATGAGCAGTTCTTC; cdr3_aa: CATSRRGPNEQFF
clone_size: NA; v_call: TRBV29-1; d_call: TRBD1; j_call: TRBJ1-2; cdr3_nt: TGCAGCGTTGAATGGGGAGGGGGCGGCTATGGCTACACCTTC; cdr3_aa: CSVEWGGGGYGYTF
clone_size: NA; v_call: TRBV28; d_call: TRBD2; j_call: TRBJ2-3; cdr3_nt: TGTGCCAGCAGCCCGATCCGGGAGGGAACAGATACGCAGTATTTT; cdr3_aa: CASSPIREGTDTQYF
clone_size: NA; v_call: TRBV9; d_call: NA; j_call: TRBJ2-7; cdr3_nt: TGTGCCAGCAGCGTAGGCACGGGAGAGTACGAGCAGTACTTC; cdr3_aa: CASSVGTGEYEQYF
clone_size: NA; v_call: TRBV4-3; d_call: TRBD2; j_call: TRBJ2-7; cdr3_nt: TGCGCCAGCAGCCAAGGGCCCCGAGGTAGCGGGAGTCTTAGTGGGTCCTACGAGCAGTACTTC; cdr3_aa: CASSQGPRGSGSLSGSYEQYF
clone_size: NA; v_call: TRBV7-7; d_call: NA; j_call: TRBJ2-1; cdr3_nt: TGTGCTAGCAGCTTAGGGGCATTCGTTTCTGAGCAGTTCTTC; cdr3_aa: CASSLGAFVSEQFF
clone_size: once; v_call: TRBV7-2; d_call: NA; j_call: TRBJ2-6; cdr3_nt: TGTGCCAGCAGCTTAAGGAGGGGGATTAGCTCTGGGGCCAACGTCCTGACTTTC; cdr3_aa: CASSLRRGISSGANVLTF
clone_size: NA; v_call: TRBV10-2; d_call: NA; j_call: TRBJ2-7; cdr3_nt: TGCGTCAGTACCGGGACAATATCCGAGCAGTACTTC; cdr3_aa: CVSTGTISEQYF